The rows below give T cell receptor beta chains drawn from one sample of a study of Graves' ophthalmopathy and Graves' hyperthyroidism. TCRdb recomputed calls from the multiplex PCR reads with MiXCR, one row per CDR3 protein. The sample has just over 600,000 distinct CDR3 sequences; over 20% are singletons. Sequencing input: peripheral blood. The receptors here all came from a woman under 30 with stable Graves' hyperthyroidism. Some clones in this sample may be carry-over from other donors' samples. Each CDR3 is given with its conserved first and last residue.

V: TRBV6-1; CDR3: CASRKQGGSNNSPLHF
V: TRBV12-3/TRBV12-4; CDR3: CASSHRGYYEQYF
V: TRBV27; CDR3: CASSVGSGGYEQYF
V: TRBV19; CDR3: CASIGQGANYGYTF
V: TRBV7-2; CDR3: CASSFQGGGWKETQYF
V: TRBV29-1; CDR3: CSVGGQGRNQPQHF
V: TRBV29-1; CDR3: CSVEDGWTEAFF
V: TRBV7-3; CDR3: CASSLRWYDGELFF
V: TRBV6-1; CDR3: CAGTGYTGELFF
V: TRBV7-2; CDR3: CASRLKGQLNTEAFF
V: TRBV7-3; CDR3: CASSLTLGDGYTF
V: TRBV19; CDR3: CASSVPGFTEAFF
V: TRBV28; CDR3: CASSSNRGGGISGDEQYF
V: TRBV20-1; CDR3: CSAGDRATNQPQHF
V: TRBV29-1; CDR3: CSVARGRPRVAEAFF
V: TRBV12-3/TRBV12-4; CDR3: CASRTTANYGYTF
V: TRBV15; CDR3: CATSRTLAGVTGELFF
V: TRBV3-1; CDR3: CASSQGRGRSTEAFF
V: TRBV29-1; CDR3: CSVESDDRSSYNEQFF
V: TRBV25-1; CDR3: CASREGGELFF
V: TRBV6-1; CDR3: CASSHSGGPVEEQYF
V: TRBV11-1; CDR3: CASSFLGTSGTYEQYF
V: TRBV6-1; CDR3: CASSEAYARGYGYTF
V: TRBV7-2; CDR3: CASSLAGLGEQYF
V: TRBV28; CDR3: CASSLTSPPAEQETQYF
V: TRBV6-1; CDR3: CASSDGTVDDGYTF
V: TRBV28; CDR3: CASSSQGVRQPQHF
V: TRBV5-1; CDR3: CASSWTRQGAWNEQYF
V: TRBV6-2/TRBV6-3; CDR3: CASKDRLNYGYTF
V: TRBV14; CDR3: CASSQDLAFYGYTF
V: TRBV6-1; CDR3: CASSETTHGNQPQHF
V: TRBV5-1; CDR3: CASSLAVLTGELFF
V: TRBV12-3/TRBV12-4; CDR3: CASSLLDGDYEQYF
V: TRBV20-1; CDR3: CSARRTMNTEAFF
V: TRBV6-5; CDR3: CASCRGDRTEAFF
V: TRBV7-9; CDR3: CASSNQGPSYEQYF
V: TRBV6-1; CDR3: CASSEFTAEAFF
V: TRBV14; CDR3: CASSRGQGLFNYGYTF
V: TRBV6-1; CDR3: CASSEFLGEAVYGYTF
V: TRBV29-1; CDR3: CSVEGRQGTVDIKYF
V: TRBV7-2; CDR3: CASAPGGPQETQYF
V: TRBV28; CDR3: CASSWGAYEQYF